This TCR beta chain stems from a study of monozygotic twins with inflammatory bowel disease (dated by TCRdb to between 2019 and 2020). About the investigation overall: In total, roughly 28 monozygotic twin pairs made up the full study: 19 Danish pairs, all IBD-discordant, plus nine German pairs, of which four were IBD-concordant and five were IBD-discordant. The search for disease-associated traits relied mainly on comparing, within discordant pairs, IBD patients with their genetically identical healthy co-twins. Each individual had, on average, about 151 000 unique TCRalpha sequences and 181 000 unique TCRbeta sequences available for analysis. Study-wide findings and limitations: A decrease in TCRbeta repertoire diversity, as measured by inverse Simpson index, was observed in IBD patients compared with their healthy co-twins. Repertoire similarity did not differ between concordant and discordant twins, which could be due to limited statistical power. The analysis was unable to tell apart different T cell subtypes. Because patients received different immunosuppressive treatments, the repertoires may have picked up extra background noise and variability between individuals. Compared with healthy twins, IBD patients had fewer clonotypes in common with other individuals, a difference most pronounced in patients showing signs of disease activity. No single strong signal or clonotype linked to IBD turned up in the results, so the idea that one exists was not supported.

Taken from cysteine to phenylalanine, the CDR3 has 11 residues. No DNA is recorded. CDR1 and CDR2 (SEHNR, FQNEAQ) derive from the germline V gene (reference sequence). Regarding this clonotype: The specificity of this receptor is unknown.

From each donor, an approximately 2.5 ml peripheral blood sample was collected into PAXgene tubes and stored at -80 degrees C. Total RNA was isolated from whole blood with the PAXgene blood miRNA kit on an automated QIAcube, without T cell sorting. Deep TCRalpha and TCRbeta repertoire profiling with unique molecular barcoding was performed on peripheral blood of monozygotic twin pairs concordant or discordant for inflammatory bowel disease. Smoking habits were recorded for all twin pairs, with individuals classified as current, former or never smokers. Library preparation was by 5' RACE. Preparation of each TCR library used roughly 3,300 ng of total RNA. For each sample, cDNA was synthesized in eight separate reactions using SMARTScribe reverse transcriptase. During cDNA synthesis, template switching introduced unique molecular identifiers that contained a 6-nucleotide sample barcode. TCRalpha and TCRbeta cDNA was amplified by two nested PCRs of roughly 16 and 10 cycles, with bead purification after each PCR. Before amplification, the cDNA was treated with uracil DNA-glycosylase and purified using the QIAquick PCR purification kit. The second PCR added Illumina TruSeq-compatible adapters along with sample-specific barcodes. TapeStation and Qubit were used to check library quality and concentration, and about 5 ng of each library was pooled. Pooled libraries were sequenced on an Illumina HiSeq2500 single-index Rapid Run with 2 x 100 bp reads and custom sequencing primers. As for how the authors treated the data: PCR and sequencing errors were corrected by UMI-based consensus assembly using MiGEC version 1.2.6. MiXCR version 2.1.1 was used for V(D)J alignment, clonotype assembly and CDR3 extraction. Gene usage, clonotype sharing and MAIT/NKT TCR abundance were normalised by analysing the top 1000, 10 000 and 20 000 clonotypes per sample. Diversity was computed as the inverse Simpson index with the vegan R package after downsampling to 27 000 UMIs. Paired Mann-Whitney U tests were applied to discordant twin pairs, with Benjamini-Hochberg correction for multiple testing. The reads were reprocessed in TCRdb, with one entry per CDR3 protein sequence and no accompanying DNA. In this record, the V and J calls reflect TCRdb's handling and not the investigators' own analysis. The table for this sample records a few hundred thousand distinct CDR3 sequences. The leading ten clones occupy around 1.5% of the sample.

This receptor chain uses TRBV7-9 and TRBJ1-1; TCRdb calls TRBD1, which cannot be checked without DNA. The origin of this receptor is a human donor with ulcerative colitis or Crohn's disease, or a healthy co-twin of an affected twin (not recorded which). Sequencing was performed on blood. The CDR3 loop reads CASSTGPEAFF. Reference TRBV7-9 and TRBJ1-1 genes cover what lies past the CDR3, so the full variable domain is DTGVSQNPRHKITKRGQNVTFRCDPISEHNRLYWYRQTLGQGPEFLTYFQNEAQLEKSRLLSDRFSAERPKGSFSTLEIQRTEQGDSAMYLCASSTGPEAFFGQGTRLTVV.